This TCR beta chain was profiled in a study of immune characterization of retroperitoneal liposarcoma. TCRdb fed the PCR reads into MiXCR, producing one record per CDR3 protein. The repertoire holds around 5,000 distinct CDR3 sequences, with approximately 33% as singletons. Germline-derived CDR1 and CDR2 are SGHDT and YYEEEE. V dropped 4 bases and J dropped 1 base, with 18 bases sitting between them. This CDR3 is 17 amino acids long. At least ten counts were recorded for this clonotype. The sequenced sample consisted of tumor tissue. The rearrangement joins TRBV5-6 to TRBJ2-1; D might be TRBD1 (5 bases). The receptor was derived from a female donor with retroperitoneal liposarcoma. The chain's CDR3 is CASSPGRGTASYNEQFF. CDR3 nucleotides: TGTGCCAGCAGCCCCGGAAGGGGAACCGCTTCCTACAATGAGCAGTTCTTC.